This entry describes one T cell receptor beta chain. Antigen: not known. The entry originates in a study of cytomegalovirus exposure and HLA in healthy donors. The CDR3 length is 16 residues. Unmatched junction bases numbered 5, after V lost 4 bases and J lost 5 bases. In germline, CDR1 is LNHDA, CDR2 SQIVND (reference sequence). Study outcomes and limitations: Most TCR beta V segments were productive about 87% or about 30% of the time in an earlier analysis.

The PCR made use of 60 Vbeta and 13 Jbeta primers. Clones were sequenced by immunoSEQ multiplex PCR, and TCRdb holds only the in-frame ones, with some missing. Among approximately 86,000 clones listed, about 71% were seen once. Sequencing used PBMCs. This TCR was recovered from a man in his 60s in good health and CMV-seronegative. The chain uses TRBV19 and TRBJ2-2, with 12 bases that match TRBD1. The DNA of the CDR3 is TGTGCCAGTAGTAAGGGACAGGGGGCTGGGACCGGGGAGCTGTTTTTT. It is translated as CASSKGQGAGTGELFF.